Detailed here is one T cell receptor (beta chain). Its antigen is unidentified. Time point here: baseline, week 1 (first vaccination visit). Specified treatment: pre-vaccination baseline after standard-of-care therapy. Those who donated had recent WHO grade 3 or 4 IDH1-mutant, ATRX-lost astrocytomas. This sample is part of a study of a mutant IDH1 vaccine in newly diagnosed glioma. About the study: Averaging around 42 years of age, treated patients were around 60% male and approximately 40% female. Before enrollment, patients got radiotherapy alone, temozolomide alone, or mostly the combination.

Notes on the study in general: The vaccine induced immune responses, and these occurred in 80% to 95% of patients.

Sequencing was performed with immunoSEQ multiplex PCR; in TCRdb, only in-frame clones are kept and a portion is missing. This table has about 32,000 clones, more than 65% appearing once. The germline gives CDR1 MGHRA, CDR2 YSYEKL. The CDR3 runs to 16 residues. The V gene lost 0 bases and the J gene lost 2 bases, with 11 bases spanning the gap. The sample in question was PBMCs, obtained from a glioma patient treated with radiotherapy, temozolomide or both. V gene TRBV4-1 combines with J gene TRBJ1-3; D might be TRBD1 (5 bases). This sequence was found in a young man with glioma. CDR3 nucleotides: TGCGCCAGCAGCCAAGAGGCAGGGAGGCCTGGAAACACCATATATTTT. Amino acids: CASSQEAGRPGNTIYF.